This entry features one T cell receptor beta chain sequence. The sample comes from a study of CD8+ T cells in alopecia areata. The sequencing template was cDNA reverse transcribed from extracted RNA. Sequenced by immunoSEQ multiplex PCR; TCRdb stores in-frame clones only, minus some. The sample lists about 190,000 clones, roughly 60% seen once, with approximately 1% in the top ten. Treatment: oral pan-JAK inhibitor, 5-10 mg twice daily. Per germline, CDR1 SGHTA and CDR2 FQGNSA. The CDR3 totals 15 residues. The trim removed 5 bases at V and 7 bases at J, leaving 5 bases unmatched. Sequenced here: CD4+ T cells sorted from blood, sampled at week 24, from a patient treated with tofacitinib. This TCR was recovered from a human donor with alopecia areata. This chain uses TRBV7-2 with TRBJ2-3; 14 bases map to TRBD2. CDR3 sequence (DNA): TGTGCCAGCAGCGAAGGGACTAGCGGGGGTTATACGCAGTATTTT. Its translation is CASSEGTSGGYTQYF.